In this sample, the clone carrying this T cell receptor beta chain turned up a few times. Its antigen is still unknown. This record comes from a study of response to subunit inactivated influenza vaccine. Regarding the study as a whole: The authors suggested that few new T cells are recruited per seasonal influenza vaccination.

MiXCR, run by TCRdb on the RT-PCR reads, gives a single entry per CDR3 protein. This table holds under 750,000 distinct CDR3 sequences, 10% to 15% found once. Between the trimmed V and J ends, which lost 4 bases and 4 bases, there was a span of 17 bases. CDR3 length equals 15 residues. From germline, CDR1 is SGHDN and CDR2 FVKESK. The TCR originated in a man aged 50-59 years who received an inactivated influenza vaccine. This chain links TRBV14 with TRBJ2-7; D may be TRBD1 (6 bases). Sequenced here: PBMCs from blood, sampled on the day of vaccination. In DNA, the CDR3 is TGTGCCAGCAGCCGTAGGGGGAACTTGTTGTACGAGCAGTACTTC. The encoded protein is CASSRRGNLLYEQYF.